The clone carrying this TCR beta chain was found many times. This record belongs to a study of spatial heterogeneity in lung cancer. Germline V CDR1 and CDR2: SGHRS, YFSETQ. V dropped 4 bases and J dropped 6 bases, with 19 bases sitting between them. CDR3 length: 15 residues. TCRdb reprocessed the 5' RACE reads with MiXCR, giving one entry per CDR3 protein. This table has just under 95,000 distinct CDR3 sequences, 10% to 15% appearing once. The time point denotes: sample taken at primary tumor resection. Tumor, nontumor lung or frozen PBMC supplied whole RNA, sequenced without sorting. This clonotype originated in a male donor with early-stage non-small cell lung cancer. The sequenced sample was PBMCs, obtained at surgery. The rearrangement links TRBV5-1 to TRBJ1-2; tentative D call: TRBD1 (6 bases). The DNA of the CDR3 is TGCGCCAGCAGCCTGCAGGGGCAGGGAGGGGATGGCTACACCTTC. The encoded protein is CASSLQGQGGDGYTF.